The sequence of this TCR beta chain was determined in a study of a mutant IDH1 vaccine in newly diagnosed glioma. The wider study: Most patients had received both radiotherapy and temozolomide, the prior options being radiotherapy, temozolomide, or both.

Sequencing was performed with immunoSEQ multiplex PCR; in TCRdb, only in-frame clones are kept and a portion is missing. This sample has 60,000 to 85,000 clones, with 79% found just once. Time point here: baseline, week 1 (first vaccination visit). Treatment meaning: pre-vaccination baseline after standard-of-care therapy. Germline V gene lookup returns CDR1 LNHDA and CDR2 SQIVND (reference sequence). The CDR3 spans 15 residues. V was trimmed by 6 bases and J by 0 bases, leaving 9 bases between them. The sequences come from PBMCs, collected from a glioma patient treated with radiotherapy, temozolomide or both. The chain links TRBV19 to TRBJ2-6; D not resolved. The source of this sequence is a man in his forties or fifties with glioma. CDR3 protein: CASRPGDSGANVLTF. The CDR3 region has the DNA TGTGCCAGTAGGCCTGGGGACTCTGGGGCCAACGTCCTGACTTTC.